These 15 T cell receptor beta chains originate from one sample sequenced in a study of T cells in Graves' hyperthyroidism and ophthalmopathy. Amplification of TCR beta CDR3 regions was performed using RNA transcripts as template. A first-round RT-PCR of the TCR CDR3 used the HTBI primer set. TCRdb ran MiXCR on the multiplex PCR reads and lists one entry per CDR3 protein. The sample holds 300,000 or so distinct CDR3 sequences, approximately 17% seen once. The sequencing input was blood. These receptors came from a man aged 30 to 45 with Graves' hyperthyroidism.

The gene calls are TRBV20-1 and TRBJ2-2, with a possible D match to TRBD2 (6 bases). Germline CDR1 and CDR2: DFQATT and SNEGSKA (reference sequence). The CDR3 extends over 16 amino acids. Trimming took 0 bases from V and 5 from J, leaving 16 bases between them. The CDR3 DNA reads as TGCAGTGCTAGAGATAGAAGACTAGGCGGGACCGGGGAGCTGTTTTTT. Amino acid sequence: CSARDRRLGGTGELFF.

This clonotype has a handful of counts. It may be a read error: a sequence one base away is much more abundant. The CDR3 is CASSQGVYGRPPYGYTF. DNA for the CDR3: TGTGCCAGCAGCCAAGGTGTATATGGCCGGCCCCCCTATGGCTACACCTTC. This rearrangement joins TRBV3-1 to TRBJ1-2; D is unresolved. Per the germline V gene, CDR1 is LGHDT and CDR2 is YNNKEL (reference sequence). The CDR3 consists of 17 residues. Deletions cut 1 base from V and 4 bases from J, with 19 bases between.

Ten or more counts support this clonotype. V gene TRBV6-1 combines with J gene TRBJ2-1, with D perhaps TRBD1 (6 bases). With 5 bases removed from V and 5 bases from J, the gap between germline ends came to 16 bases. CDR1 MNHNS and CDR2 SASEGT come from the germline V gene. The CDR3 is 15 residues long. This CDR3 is CASSYRGKWDNEQFF. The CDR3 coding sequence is TGTGCCAGCAGTTATAGGGGGAAATGGGACAATGAGCAGTTCTTC.

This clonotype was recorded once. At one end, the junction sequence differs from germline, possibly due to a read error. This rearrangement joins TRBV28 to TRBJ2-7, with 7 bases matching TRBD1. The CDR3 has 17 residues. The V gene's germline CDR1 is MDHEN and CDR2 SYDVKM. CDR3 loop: CTSSQPGQAIRGYEQYF. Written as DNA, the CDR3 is TGTACCAGCAGTCAACCTGGACAGGCCATCCGGGGATACGAGCAGTACTTC.

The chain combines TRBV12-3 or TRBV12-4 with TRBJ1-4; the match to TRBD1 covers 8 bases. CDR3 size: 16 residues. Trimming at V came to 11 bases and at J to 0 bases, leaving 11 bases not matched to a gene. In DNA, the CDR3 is TGTGCCTCCGGGAGGACAGGGCTTGCAACTAATGAAAAACTGTTTTTT. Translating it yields CASGRTGLATNEKLFF.

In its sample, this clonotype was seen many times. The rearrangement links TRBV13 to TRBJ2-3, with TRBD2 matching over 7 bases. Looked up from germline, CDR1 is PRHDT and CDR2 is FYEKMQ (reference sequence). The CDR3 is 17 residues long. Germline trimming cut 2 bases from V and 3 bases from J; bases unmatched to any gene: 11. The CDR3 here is CASSLPSGPTGTDTQYF. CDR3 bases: TGTGCCAGCAGCTTACCTAGCGGACCAACCGGGACAGATACGCAGTATTTT.

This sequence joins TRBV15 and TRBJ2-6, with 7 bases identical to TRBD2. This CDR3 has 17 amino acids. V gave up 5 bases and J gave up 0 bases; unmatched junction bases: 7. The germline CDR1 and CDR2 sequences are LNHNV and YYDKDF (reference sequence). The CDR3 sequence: CATSPPGGRSGANVLTF. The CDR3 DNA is TGTGCCACCAGCCCTCCGGGGGGACGCTCTGGGGCCAACGTCCTGACTTTC.

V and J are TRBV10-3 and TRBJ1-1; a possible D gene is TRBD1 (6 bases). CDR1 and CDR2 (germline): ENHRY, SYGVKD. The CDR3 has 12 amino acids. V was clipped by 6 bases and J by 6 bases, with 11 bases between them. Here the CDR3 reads CAISRGGAEAFF. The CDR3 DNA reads TGTGCCATCAGCAGGGGAGGGGCTGAAGCTTTCTTT.

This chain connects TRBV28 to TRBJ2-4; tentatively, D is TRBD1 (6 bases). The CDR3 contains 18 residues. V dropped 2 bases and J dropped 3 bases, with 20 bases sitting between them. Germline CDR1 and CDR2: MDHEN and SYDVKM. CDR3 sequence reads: CASSLIWGQGFGKNIQYF. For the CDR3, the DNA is TGTGCCAGCAGTTTAATATGGGGGCAGGGCTTTGGCAAAAACATTCAGTACTTC.

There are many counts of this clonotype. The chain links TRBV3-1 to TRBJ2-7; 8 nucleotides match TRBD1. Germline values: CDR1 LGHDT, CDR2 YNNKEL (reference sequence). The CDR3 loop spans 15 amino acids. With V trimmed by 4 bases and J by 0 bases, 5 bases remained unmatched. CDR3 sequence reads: CASSLRTGSSYEQYF. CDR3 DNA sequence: TGTGCCAGCAGCCTGAGGACAGGGAGCTCCTACGAGCAGTACTTC.

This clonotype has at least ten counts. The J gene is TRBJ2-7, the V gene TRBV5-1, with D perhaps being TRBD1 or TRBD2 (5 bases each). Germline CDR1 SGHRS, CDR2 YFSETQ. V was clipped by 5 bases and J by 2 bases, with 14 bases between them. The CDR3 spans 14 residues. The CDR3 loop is CASRTGRLAYEQYF. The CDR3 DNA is TGCGCCAGCAGGACGGGACGGCTCGCCTACGAGCAGTACTTC.

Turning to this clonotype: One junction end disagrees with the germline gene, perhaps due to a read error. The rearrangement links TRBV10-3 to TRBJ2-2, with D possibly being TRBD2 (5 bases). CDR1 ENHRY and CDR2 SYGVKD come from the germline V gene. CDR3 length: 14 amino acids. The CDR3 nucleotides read TGTGCCACCAGTGAGGGTCTAACCACCGGGGAGCTGTTTTTT. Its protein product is CATSEGLTTGELFF.

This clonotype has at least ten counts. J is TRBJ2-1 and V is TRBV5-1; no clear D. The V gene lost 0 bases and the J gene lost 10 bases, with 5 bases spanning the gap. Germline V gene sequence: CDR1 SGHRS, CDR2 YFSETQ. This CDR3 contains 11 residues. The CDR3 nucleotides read TGCGCCAGCAGCTTGGGACCCGAGCAGTTCTTC. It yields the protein CASSLGPEQFF.

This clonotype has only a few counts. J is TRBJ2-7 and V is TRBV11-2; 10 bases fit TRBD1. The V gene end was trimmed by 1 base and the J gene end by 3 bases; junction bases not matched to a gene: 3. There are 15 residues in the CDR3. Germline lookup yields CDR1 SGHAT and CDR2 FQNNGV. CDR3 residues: CASSLGTGGIYEQYF. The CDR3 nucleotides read TGTGCCAGCAGCTTAGGGACAGGGGGTATCTACGAGCAGTACTTC.

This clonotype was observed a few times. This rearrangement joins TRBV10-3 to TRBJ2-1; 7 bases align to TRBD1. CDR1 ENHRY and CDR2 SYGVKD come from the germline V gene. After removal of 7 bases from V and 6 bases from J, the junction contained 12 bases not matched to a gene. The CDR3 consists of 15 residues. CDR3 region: CAITLLQGPGNEQFF. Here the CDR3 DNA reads TGTGCCATCACCTTATTACAGGGGCCGGGCAATGAGCAGTTCTTC.